This T cell receptor (beta chain) originates from a study of siplizumab effects on memory and regulatory T cells. General observations from the study: Naive T cells, seemingly more diverse than memory cells, seemed major alloresponse contributors. Siplizumab significantly brought down the alloreactive sequences that trace back to unstimulated CD4+ memory cells. Unstimulated subsets were the mapping target of only a minor fraction of alloreactive clones. Proliferating siplizumab-culture Treg suppressive function went unconfirmed.

CDR3 length: 14 residues. The V end was cut by 5 bases, the J end by 4 bases, with 17 bases between. Germline CDR1 reads SQVTM; CDR2 reads ANQGSEA. Data came from immunoSEQ multiplex PCR; TCRdb stores just in-frame clones and leaves some out. The data contain about 100,000 clones, around 90% of them seen just once; the ten biggest clones take up 0.14% to 0.15%. Comments on this clone: Its antigen is not known.

Sequenced: CD4+ T cells sorted from blood. The chain combines TRBV29-1 with TRBJ2-5; either TRBD1 or TRBD2 may supply D (5 bases each). The sequence derives from a human donor in good health. CDR3: CSVFMRGTGETQYF. The CDR3 nucleotides are TGCAGCGTTTTTATGAGAGGGACGGGAGAGACCCAGTACTTC.